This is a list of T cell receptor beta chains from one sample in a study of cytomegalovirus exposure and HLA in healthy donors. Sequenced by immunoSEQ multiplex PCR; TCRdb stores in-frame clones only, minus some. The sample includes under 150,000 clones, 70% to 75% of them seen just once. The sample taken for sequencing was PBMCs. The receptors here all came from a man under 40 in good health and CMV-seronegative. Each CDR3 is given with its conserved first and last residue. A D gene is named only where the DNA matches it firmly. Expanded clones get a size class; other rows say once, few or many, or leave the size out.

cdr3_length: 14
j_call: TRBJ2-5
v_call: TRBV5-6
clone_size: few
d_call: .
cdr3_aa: CASSLAGVQETQYF
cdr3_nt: TGTGCCAGCAGCTTGGCGGGGGTCCAAGAGACCCAGTACTTC

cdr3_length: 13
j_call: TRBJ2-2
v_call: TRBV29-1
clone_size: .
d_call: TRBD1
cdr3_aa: CSVYRGRGGELFF
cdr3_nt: TGCAGCGTTTACAGGGGAAGAGGCGGGGAGCTGTTTTTT

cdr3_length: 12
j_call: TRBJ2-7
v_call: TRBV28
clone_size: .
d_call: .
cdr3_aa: CASSLATYEQYF
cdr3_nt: TGTGCCAGCAGTCTTGCTACCTACGAGCAGTACTTC

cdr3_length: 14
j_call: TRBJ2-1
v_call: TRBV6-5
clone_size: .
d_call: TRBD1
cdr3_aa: CASNGQGRLNEQFF
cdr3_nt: TGTGCCAGCAATGGACAGGGTAGGCTCAATGAGCAGTTCTTC

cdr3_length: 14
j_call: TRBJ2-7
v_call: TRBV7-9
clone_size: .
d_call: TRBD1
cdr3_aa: CASRGTAASYEQYF
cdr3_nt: TGTGCCAGCAGGGGGACAGCGGCCTCCTACGAGCAGTACTTC

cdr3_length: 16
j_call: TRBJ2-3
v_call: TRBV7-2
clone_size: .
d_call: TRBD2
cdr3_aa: CASSEGLAVSTDTQYF
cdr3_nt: TGTGCCAGCAGCGAGGGACTAGCGGTTAGCACAGATACGCAGTATTTT

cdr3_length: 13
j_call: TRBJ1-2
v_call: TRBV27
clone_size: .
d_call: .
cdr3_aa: CASSPDRRRGYTF
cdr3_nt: TGTGCCAGCAGCCCCGACAGGCGGAGGGGCTACACCTTC

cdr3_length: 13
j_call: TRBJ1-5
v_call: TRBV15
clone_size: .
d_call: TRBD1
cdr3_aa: CATSPGQAQPQHF
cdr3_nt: TGTGCCACCAGCCCGGGACAGGCCCAGCCCCAGCATTTT

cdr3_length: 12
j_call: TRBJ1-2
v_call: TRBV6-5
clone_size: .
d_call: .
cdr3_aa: CASTSWASGYTF
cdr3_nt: TGTGCCAGCACCTCATGGGCGAGTGGCTACACCTTC

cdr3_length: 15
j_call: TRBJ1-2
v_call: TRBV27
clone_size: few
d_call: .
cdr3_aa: CASSSSGTFFYGYTF
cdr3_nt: TGTGCCAGCAGTTCTTCTGGTACATTTTTCTATGGCTACACCTTC

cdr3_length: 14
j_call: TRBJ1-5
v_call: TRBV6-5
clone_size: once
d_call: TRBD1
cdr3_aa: CASSYGTGDQPQHF
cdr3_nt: TGTGCCAGCAGTTACGGGACAGGGGATCAGCCCCAGCATTTT

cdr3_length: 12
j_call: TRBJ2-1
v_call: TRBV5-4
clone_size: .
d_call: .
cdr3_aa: CASSLSGGEQFF
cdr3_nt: TGTGCCAGCAGTCTTAGCGGTGGGGAGCAGTTCTTC

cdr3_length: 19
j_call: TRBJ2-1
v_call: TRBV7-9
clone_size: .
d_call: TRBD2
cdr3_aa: CASSFGGLAGSVSYNEQFF
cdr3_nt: TGTGCCAGCAGCTTTGGCGGTCTAGCGGGATCCGTCTCCTACAATGAGCAGTTCTTC

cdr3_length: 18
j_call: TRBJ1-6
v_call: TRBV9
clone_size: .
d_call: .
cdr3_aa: CASSPTPGGGGVSSPLHF
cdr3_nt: TGTGCCAGCAGCCCCACTCCGGGCGGGGGAGGAGTTAGTTCACCCCTCCACTTT

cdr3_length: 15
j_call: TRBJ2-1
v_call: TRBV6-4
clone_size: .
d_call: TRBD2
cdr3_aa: CASSDSSGGANEQFF
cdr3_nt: TGTGCCAGCAGTGACTCTAGCGGGGGGGCCAATGAGCAGTTCTTC

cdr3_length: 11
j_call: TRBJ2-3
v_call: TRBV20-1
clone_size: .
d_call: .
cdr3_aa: CSALPTDTQYF
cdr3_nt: TGCAGTGCCCTACCCACAGATACGCAGTATTTT

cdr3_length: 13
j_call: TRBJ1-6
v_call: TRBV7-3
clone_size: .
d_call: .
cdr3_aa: CASSSHPGSPLHF
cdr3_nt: TGTGCCAGCAGCTCTCATCCGGGTTCACCCCTCCACTTT

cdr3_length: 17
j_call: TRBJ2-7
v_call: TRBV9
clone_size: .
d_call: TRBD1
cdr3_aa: CASSAYAAHRGIYEQYF
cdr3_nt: TGTGCCAGCAGCGCGTACGCAGCGCACAGGGGAATATACGAGCAGTACTTC

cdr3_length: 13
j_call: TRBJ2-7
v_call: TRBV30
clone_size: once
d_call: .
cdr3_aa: CAWSADRNYEQYF
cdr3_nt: TGTGCCTGGAGTGCTGACAGAAACTACGAGCAGTACTTC

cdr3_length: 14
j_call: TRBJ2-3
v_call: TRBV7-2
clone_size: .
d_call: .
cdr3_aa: CASSLLGGLDTQYF
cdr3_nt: TGTGCCAGCAGCCTCTTGGGGGGGCTTGATACGCAGTATTTT

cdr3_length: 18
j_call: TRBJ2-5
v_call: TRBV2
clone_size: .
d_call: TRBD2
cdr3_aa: CASSEDLPASGEQETQYF
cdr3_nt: TGTGCCAGCAGTGAGGACCTCCCCGCTAGCGGGGAACAAGAGACCCAGTACTTC

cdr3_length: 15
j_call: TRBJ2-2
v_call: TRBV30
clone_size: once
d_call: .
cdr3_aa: CALHATLANTGELFF
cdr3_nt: TGTGCCCTTCATGCGACACTCGCGAACACCGGGGAGCTGTTTTTT

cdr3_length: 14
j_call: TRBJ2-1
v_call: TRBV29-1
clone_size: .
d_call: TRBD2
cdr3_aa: CSVEDGRGVDEQFF
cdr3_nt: TGCAGCGTTGAAGATGGCCGGGGGGTGGATGAGCAGTTCTTC

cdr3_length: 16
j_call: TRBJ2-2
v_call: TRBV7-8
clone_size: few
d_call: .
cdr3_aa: CASSFWTETNTGELFF
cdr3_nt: TGTGCCAGCAGCTTTTGGACTGAGACGAACACCGGGGAGCTGTTTTTT

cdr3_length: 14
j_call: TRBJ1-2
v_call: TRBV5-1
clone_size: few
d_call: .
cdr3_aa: CASSLGRTTDGYTF
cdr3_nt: TGCGCCAGCAGCTTGGGACGGACGACAGATGGCTACACCTTC

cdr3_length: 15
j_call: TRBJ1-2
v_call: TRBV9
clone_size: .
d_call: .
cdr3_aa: CASSVADSPNYGYTF
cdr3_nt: TGTGCCAGCAGCGTAGCGGACAGCCCTAACTATGGCTACACCTTC

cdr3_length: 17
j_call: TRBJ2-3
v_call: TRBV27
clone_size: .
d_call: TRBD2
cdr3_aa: CASSYLSLAGGRDTQYF
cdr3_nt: TGTGCCAGCAGTTACCTCTCACTAGCGGGAGGGCGAGATACGCAGTATTTT